Listed below are T cell receptor beta chains from one sample, sequenced in a study of siplizumab effects on memory and regulatory T cells. Their recognized antigens are unknown. TCRdb keeps only in-frame clones here, not all; method: immunoSEQ multiplex PCR. Of more than 12,000 clones listed, approximately 46% are singletons. Sequences were obtained from CFSE-low (dividing) CD4+ T cells sorted from an allogeneic mixed lymphocyte reaction. Receptor source: a human donor in good health; the cells came from an allogeneic mixed lymphocyte reaction. Some clones in this sample may be carry-over from other donors' samples. Both conserved end residues are part of each CDR3. The D gene is left open where the match is weak. For some rows the clone size is stated as once, few or many, or as a class when expanded; others skip it.

clone size: -; J gene: TRBJ2-3; D gene: TRBD2; V gene: TRBV19; CDR3 DNA: TGTGCCAGTAGACAAGGGACTAGCGGGATTTTTACGCAGTATTTT; CDR3 protein: CASRQGTSGIFTQYF
clone size: -; J gene: TRBJ2-7; D gene: -; V gene: TRBV6-6; CDR3 DNA: TGTGCCAGCAGTTACTCGCGGCCGGGGCCCTACGAGCAGTACTTC; CDR3 protein: CASSYSRPGPYEQYF
clone size: many; J gene: TRBJ1-4; D gene: -; V gene: TRBV19; CDR3 DNA: TGTGCCAGTAGTGGCGGCGGGGGCAGGGTTGAAAAACTGTTTTTT; CDR3 protein: CASSGGGGRVEKLFF
clone size: -; J gene: TRBJ1-1; D gene: -; V gene: TRBV5-1; CDR3 DNA: TGCGCCAGCAGCTTGTCTGGGACTAACACTGAAGCTTTCTTT; CDR3 protein: CASSLSGTNTEAFF
clone size: -; J gene: TRBJ2-7; D gene: TRBD1; V gene: TRBV28; CDR3 DNA: TGTGCCAGCAGAAAGACAGGGGGGTCCTACGAGCAGTACTTC; CDR3 protein: CASRKTGGSYEQYF
clone size: few; J gene: TRBJ1-3; D gene: TRBD1; V gene: TRBV15; CDR3 DNA: TGTGCCACCAGCAGGCTAGGCCTGGGGACAGGGGGACAAAACACCATATATTTT; CDR3 protein: CATSRLGLGTGGQNTIYF
clone size: many; J gene: TRBJ2-7; D gene: TRBD2; V gene: TRBV19; CDR3 DNA: TGTGCCAGTAGCCCCCGGACTAGCGGGGTTTCCTACGAGCAGTACTTC; CDR3 protein: CASSPRTSGVSYEQYF
clone size: -; J gene: TRBJ1-1; D gene: TRBD1; V gene: TRBV7-2; CDR3 DNA: TGTGCCAGCAGCCGGCGGACAGGGGGCAATGAAGCTTTCTTT; CDR3 protein: CASSRRTGGNEAFF
clone size: -; J gene: TRBJ2-7; D gene: TRBD2; V gene: TRBV5-4; CDR3 DNA: TGTGCCAGCAGCCCGACTAGCGGCTACGAGCAGTACTTC; CDR3 protein: CASSPTSGYEQYF
clone size: -; J gene: TRBJ2-5; D gene: -; V gene: TRBV6-6; CDR3 DNA: TGTGCCAGCAGTACACAGGGCAGGGGAACCCAGTACTTC; CDR3 protein: CASSTQGRGTQYF
clone size: -; J gene: TRBJ1-5; D gene: -; V gene: TRBV18; CDR3 DNA: TGTGCCAGCTCACCGCGAGACAGCGCGGGCAATCAGCCCCAGCATTTT; CDR3 protein: CASSPRDSAGNQPQHF
clone size: -; J gene: TRBJ2-2; D gene: -; V gene: TRBV11-2; CDR3 DNA: TGTGCCAGCAGCTTAGTATTCTCTGGTGGGGAGCTGTTTTTT; CDR3 protein: CASSLVFSGGELFF
clone size: -; J gene: TRBJ2-1; D gene: -; V gene: TRBV9; CDR3 DNA: TGTGCCAGCAGCGCCCGCGTGACGGTGTACAATGAGCAGTTCTTC; CDR3 protein: CASSARVTVYNEQFF
clone size: -; J gene: TRBJ1-2; D gene: -; V gene: TRBV6-1; CDR3 DNA: TGTGCCAGCAGTGAAATTCCGGGTAACTATGGCTACACCTTC; CDR3 protein: CASSEIPGNYGYTF
clone size: many; J gene: TRBJ2-3; D gene: -; V gene: TRBV7-6; CDR3 DNA: TGTGCCAGCAGCTTATTACTACGCACAGATACGCAGTATTTT; CDR3 protein: CASSLLLRTDTQYF
clone size: medium-sized; J gene: TRBJ2-2; D gene: TRBD1; V gene: TRBV29-1; CDR3 DNA: TGCAGCGCCGGACAGGGGGTGTCCACCGGGGAGCTGTTTTTT; CDR3 protein: CSAGQGVSTGELFF
clone size: few; J gene: TRBJ2-3; D gene: TRBD1; V gene: TRBV6-1; CDR3 DNA: TGTGCCAGCAGGGAGACAGGGTCGGATACGCAGTATTTT; CDR3 protein: CASRETGSDTQYF
clone size: -; J gene: TRBJ2-1; D gene: -; V gene: TRBV9; CDR3 DNA: TGTGCCAGCAGCGTAGCCTCCGGGCAGATTCGCATTAGTGAGCAGTTCTTC; CDR3 protein: CASSVASGQIRISEQFF
clone size: few; J gene: TRBJ2-3; D gene: TRBD1; V gene: TRBV5-1; CDR3 DNA: TGCGCCAGCAGCTTGGCCGGACAGGGGGCGCGGAATACGCAGTATTTT; CDR3 protein: CASSLAGQGARNTQYF
clone size: -; J gene: TRBJ1-2; D gene: -; V gene: TRBV10-3; CDR3 DNA: TGTGCCATCAAAGGGACCGTTAATAACTATGGCTACACCTTC; CDR3 protein: CAIKGTVNNYGYTF
clone size: large; J gene: TRBJ2-3; D gene: TRBD2; V gene: TRBV7-8; CDR3 DNA: TGTGCCAGCAGCTTAAGACTAGCGGGAGGATCGTGGGGTTTT; CDR3 protein: CASSLRLAGGSWGF
clone size: medium-sized; J gene: TRBJ2-7; D gene: -; V gene: TRBV27; CDR3 DNA: TGTGCCAGCAGTTTAGGGGTAAAGGGCTACGAGCAGTACTTC; CDR3 protein: CASSLGVKGYEQYF
clone size: medium-sized; J gene: TRBJ2-1; D gene: TRBD2; V gene: TRBV7-8; CDR3 DNA: TGTGCCAGCAGTTCTTCCGGGGGGTCCTACAATGAGCAGTTCTTC; CDR3 protein: CASSSSGGSYNEQFF
clone size: few; J gene: TRBJ2-7; D gene: TRBD2; V gene: TRBV5-1; CDR3 DNA: TGCGCCAGCAGATCCACACTAGCGGGAGTTTACGAGCAGTACTTC; CDR3 protein: CASRSTLAGVYEQYF
clone size: -; J gene: TRBJ2-7; D gene: -; V gene: TRBV5-6; CDR3 DNA: TGTGCCAGCAGCTTGAGGAAGAAGTGGAGCTCCTACGAGCAGTACTTC; CDR3 protein: CASSLRKKWSSYEQYF
clone size: -; J gene: TRBJ2-7; D gene: -; V gene: TRBV11-2; CDR3 DNA: TGTGCCAGCAGCCGCCTGCCCTACGGGAACTACGAGCAGTACTTC; CDR3 protein: CASSRLPYGNYEQYF
clone size: medium-sized; J gene: TRBJ1-1; D gene: -; V gene: TRBV4-1; CDR3 DNA: TGCGCCAGCAGCTACAATCGCGGGGGCCGGTCCACTGAAGCTTTCTTT; CDR3 protein: CASSYNRGGRSTEAFF